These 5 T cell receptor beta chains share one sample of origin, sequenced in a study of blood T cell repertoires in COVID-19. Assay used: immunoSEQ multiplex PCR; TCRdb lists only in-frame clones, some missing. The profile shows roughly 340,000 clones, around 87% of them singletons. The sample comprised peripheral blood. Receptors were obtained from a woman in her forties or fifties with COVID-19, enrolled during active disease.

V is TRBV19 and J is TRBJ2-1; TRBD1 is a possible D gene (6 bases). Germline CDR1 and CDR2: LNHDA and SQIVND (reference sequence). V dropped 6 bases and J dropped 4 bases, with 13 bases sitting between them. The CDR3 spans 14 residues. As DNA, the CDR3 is TGTGCCAGTAGCACGGGACACGGATACAATGAGCAGTTCTTC. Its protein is CASSTGHGYNEQFF.

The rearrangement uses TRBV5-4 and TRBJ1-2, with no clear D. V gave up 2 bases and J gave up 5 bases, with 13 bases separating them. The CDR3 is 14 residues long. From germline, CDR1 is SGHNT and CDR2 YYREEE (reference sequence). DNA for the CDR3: TGTGCCAGCAGCTTTGCCGGCGGGGAATATGGCTACACCTTC. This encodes CASSFAGGEYGYTF.

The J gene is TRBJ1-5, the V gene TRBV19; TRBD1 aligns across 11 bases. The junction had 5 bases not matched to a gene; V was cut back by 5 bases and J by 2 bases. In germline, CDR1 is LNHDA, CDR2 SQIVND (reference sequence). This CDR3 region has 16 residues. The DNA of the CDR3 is TGTGCCAGTAGTCTCCGGACAGGGGGCGGCAATCAGCCCCAGCATTTT. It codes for CASSLRTGGGNQPQHF.

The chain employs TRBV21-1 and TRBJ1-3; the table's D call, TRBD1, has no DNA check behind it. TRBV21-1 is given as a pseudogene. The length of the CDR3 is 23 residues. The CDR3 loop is CASSKAFREYTQGVGITGNTIYF. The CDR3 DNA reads TGTGCCAGCAGCAAAGCTTTCCGGGAGTATACCCAGGGGGTAGGAATAACTGGAAACACCATATATTTT.

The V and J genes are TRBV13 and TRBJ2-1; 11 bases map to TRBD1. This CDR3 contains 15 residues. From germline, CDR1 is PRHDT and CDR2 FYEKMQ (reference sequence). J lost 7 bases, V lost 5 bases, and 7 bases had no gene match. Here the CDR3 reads CASSPGTGGKNEQFF. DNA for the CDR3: TGTGCCAGCAGCCCTGGGACAGGGGGAAAGAATGAGCAGTTCTTC.